The 22 T cell receptor beta chains in this list originate from one sample, sequenced in a study of Ad26.COV2.S vaccination and SARS-CoV-2 variants. Treatment indicated: around 19 received Ad26.COV2.S at low or high dose, single or two shots; about 5 received placebo; per-sample allocation not given. All samples were drawn on day 63, counting from the first vaccine or placebo injection. The assay was immunoSEQ multiplex PCR, and TCRdb's table has in-frame clones only and misses some. In the table there are around 450,000 clones, roughly 89% of which are singletons. The specimen was peripheral blood, collected in a trial of Ad26.COV2.S vaccine versus placebo. The receptors here all came from a person aged 18-60 years who received the Ad26.COV2.S COVID-19 vaccine or a placebo.

For the CDR3, the DNA is TGTGCCAGCCACCCCAGCTTGATCACTGAAGCTTTCTTT. Protein: CASHPSLITEAFF. The chain has TRBV28 and TRBJ1-1; D is unclear. Deletions cut 8 bases from V and 4 bases from J, with 14 bases between. This CDR3 region has 13 residues. CDR1 is MDHEN and CDR2 is SYDVKM in the germline V gene.

This chain joins TRBV30 and TRBJ1-5; D possibly corresponds to TRBD1 (6 bases). V gave up 2 bases and J gave up 1 base, with 12 bases separating them. This CDR3 comprises 15 residues. Germline V gene data show CDR1 as GTSNPN and CDR2 as SVGIG (reference sequence). CDR3 sequence: CAWSLGTISNQPQHF. The CDR3 region has the DNA TGTGCCTGGAGTCTAGGGACAATAAGCAATCAGCCCCAGCATTTT.

The chain uses TRBV14 and TRBJ1-1, with TRBD1 as a possible D gene (5 bases). Looked up from germline, CDR1 is SGHDN and CDR2 is FVKESK. This CDR3 has 14 residues. Trimming took 4 bases from V and 2 from J, leaving 11 bases between them. CDR3 amino acids: CASSPGAYNTEAFF. CDR3 DNA sequence: TGTGCCAGCAGCCCTGGGGCATATAACACTGAAGCTTTCTTT.

This sequence joins TRBV2 and TRBJ1-1; possible D gene TRBD1, 5 bases. V was pared by 10 bases and J by 0 bases, with 21 bases between. The CDR3 covers 16 residues. In germline, CDR1 is SNHLY, CDR2 FYNNEI. CDR3 sequence reads: CATGGSKNLMNTEAFF. DNA for the CDR3: TGTGCCACTGGGGGGTCTAAGAACTTAATGAACACTGAAGCTTTCTTT.

This clone was seen just once. The chain links TRBV27 to TRBJ2-2, with unresolved D. The V gene lost 3 bases and the J gene lost 1 base, with 3 bases spanning the gap. The V gene's germline CDR1 is MNHEY and CDR2 SMNVEV (reference sequence). This CDR3 is 13 amino acids long. The CDR3: CASSLGNTGELFF. CDR3 bases: TGTGCCAGCAGTTTGGGGAACACCGGGGAGCTGTTTTTT.

The rearrangement joins TRBV5-1 to TRBJ1-2; TRBD1 matches at 8 bases. Germline V gene lookup returns CDR1 SGHRS and CDR2 YFSETQ. The CDR3 loop spans 15 amino acids. J lost 8 bases, V lost 1 base, and 10 bases had no gene match. The DNA of the CDR3 is TGCGCCAGCAGCTTGATAACTGGGACAGGCGACGGCTACACCTTC. Translating gives CASSLITGTGDGYTF.

The chain links TRBV19 to TRBJ1-6, with D possibly being TRBD1 (5 bases). CDR1 is LNHDA, CDR2 SQIVND, per germline (reference sequence). CDR3 size: 18 residues. Trimming took 0 bases from V and 10 from J, leaving 22 bases between them. The CDR3 is CASSIEGTGGARGSPLHF. CDR3 nucleotides: TGTGCCAGTAGTATAGAAGGGACTGGTGGGGCGCGCGGCTCACCCCTCCACTTT.

The rearrangement joins TRBV25-1 to TRBJ1-2, with a possible D match to TRBD1 (5 bases). V was pared by 5 bases and J by 4 bases, with 8 bases between. Germline V lookup: CDR1 MGHDK, CDR2 SYGVNS. The CDR3 runs to 12 residues. The CDR3 here is CASSQGGYGYTF. CDR3 nucleotides: TGTGCCAGCAGTCAGGGTGGCTATGGCTACACCTTC.

The chain carries TRBV5-1 and TRBJ1-1; D gene ambiguous. CDR1 and CDR2 from the germline V gene are SGHRS and YFSETQ. The germline V and J ends were trimmed by 0 bases and 1 base, with 10 bases remaining between them. The CDR3 has 15 residues. In DNA form, the CDR3 reads TGCGCCAGCAGCTTGGACGGGCATTGGAACACTGAAGCTTTCTTT. Protein: CASSLDGHWNTEAFF.

The chain joins TRBV7-9 to TRBJ1-6; possibly TRBD1 for D (5 bases). Looked up from germline, CDR1 is SEHNR and CDR2 is FQNEAQ (reference sequence). This CDR3 is 13 amino acids long. The germline V and J ends were trimmed by 5 bases and 7 bases, with 9 bases remaining between them. The chain's CDR3 is CASSPKGNSPLHF. CDR3 nucleotide sequence: TGTGCCAGCAGCCCTAAGGGGAATTCACCCCTCCACTTT.

This sequence joins TRBV28 and TRBJ2-2, with D perhaps TRBD1 (6 bases). Germline V gene sequence: CDR1 MDHEN, CDR2 SYDVKM. Trimming stripped 1 base from V and 4 bases from J, with 10 bases between. The CDR3 is made up of 15 amino acids. CDR3 bases: TGTGCCAGCAGTTTATTCAGGGGTGGCACCGGGGAGCTGTTTTTT. It translates to CASSLFRGGTGELFF.

The chain couples TRBV5-4 to TRBJ1-1; a possible D gene is TRBD1 (5 bases). The CDR3 has 15 residues. With 0 bases removed from V and 3 bases from J, the gap between germline ends came to 12 bases. Looked up from germline, CDR1 is SGHNT and CDR2 is YYREEE (reference sequence). The chain's CDR3 is CASSLEVGGDTEAFF. CDR3 bases: TGTGCCAGCAGCTTGGAAGTGGGGGGAGACACTGAAGCTTTCTTT.

V is TRBV6-2 or TRBV6-3 and J is TRBJ1-4, with no clear D. The CDR3 contains 14 residues. Germline CDR1 reads MNHEY; CDR2 reads SVGEGT. V lost 4 bases, J lost 8 bases, and 14 bases lay in between. As DNA, the CDR3 is TGTGCCAGCAGTTCCGGGATCCTGGCCGAAAAACTGTTTTTT. As protein: CASSSGILAEKLFF.

The chain combines TRBV7-2 with TRBJ2-1; 12 bases fit TRBD2. The CDR3 spans 16 residues. Trimming took 3 bases from V and 7 from J; bases not matched to a gene: 7. The V gene's germline CDR1 is SGHTA and CDR2 FQGNSA. CDR3: CASSLWASGRGNEQFF. The CDR3 DNA is TGTGCCAGCAGCTTGTGGGCTAGCGGGAGGGGAAATGAGCAGTTCTTC. Using reference TRBV7-2 and TRBJ2-1 for the parts outside the CDR3, the full variable domain is GAGVSQSPSNKVTEKGKDVELRCDPISGHTALYWYRQSLGQGLEFLIYFQGNSAPDKSGLPSDRFSAERTGGSVSTLTIQRTQQEDSAVYLCASSLWASGRGNEQFFGPGTRLTVL.

This rearrangement joins TRBV4-1 to TRBJ1-2, with D unresolved. The CDR3 contains 15 residues. Germline loops: CDR1 MGHRA, CDR2 YSYEKL. The ends were cut back, 0 bases at V and 8 bases at J, with 16 bases in the middle. The CDR3, as DNA: TGCGCCAGCAGCCAAGATTTATTCGCAATGGAGGGCTACACCTTC. This sequence encodes CASSQDLFAMEGYTF.

In nucleotides, the CDR3 is TGCGCCGCCCACGGGACGCACGATGAAAAACTGTTTTTT. Translation gives CAAHGTHDEKLFF. J is TRBJ1-4 and V is TRBV10-1, with a tentative D call TRBD1 (5 bases). This CDR3 region has 13 residues. V was trimmed by 11 bases and J by 6 bases, leaving 16 bases between them. Germline lookup yields CDR1 WNHNN and CDR2 SYGVQD (reference sequence).

This chain links TRBV15 with TRBJ1-2; tentatively, D is TRBD1 (5 bases). Germline-derived CDR1 and CDR2 are LNHNV and YYDKDF (reference sequence). This CDR3 is 14 amino acids long. V was clipped by 0 bases and J by 5 bases, with 10 bases between them. The CDR3 bases are TGTGCCACCAGCAGAGATGGTGGGACGTATGGCTACACCTTC. Translated: CATSRDGGTYGYTF.

The chain combines TRBV18 with TRBJ2-7, with D possibly being TRBD2 (6 bases). The germline V gene has CDR1 KGHSH and CDR2 LQKENI. The length of the CDR3 is 14 residues. V dropped 2 bases and J dropped 5 bases, with 13 bases sitting between them. DNA of the CDR3: TGTGCCAGCTCACCAATTCGACTAGTCGACGAGCAGTACTTC. Protein: CASSPIRLVDEQYF.

This clone is a singleton in its sample. J is TRBJ2-7 and V is TRBV11-3, with 8 bases fitting TRBD1. The CDR3 has 14 amino acids. V lost 4 bases and J lost 3; bases outside the gene matches: 5. Germline lookup yields CDR1 SGHNT and CDR2 YENEEA. The CDR3 protein is CASSSPTGDYEQYV. In DNA, the CDR3 is TGTGCCAGCAGCTCCCCGACAGGGGACTACGAGCAGTACGTC.

V gene TRBV11-2 combines with J gene TRBJ2-5; no clear D gene. This CDR3 contains 14 residues. The ends were cut back, 1 base at V and 2 bases at J, with 8 bases in the middle. Germline lookup yields CDR1 SGHAT and CDR2 FQNNGV. Here the CDR3 DNA reads TGTGCCAGCAGCTTAGCGTGGGTTCAAGAGACCCAGTACTTC. Amino acid sequence: CASSLAWVQETQYF.

The chain is built from TRBV13 and TRBJ2-5; D is unclear. This CDR3 contains 14 residues. The germline V gene encodes CDR1 PRHDT and CDR2 FYEKMQ (reference sequence). Trimming shortened V by 5 bases and J by 0 bases, and 10 bases separated the two germline ends. CDR3 sequence reads: CASSPRPHQETQYF. The CDR3 DNA reads as TGTGCCAGCAGCCCCCGTCCCCACCAAGAGACCCAGTACTTC.

There are a few counts of this clone. This chain links TRBV5-1 with TRBJ2-2; the D gene is possibly TRBD1 (5 bases). CDR1 and CDR2 from the germline V gene are SGHRS and YFSETQ. The CDR3 runs 15 residues. V shed 4 bases and J shed 0 bases, with 10 bases lying between them. This chain's CDR3 is CASSPLTANTGELFF. CDR3 nucleotide sequence: TGCGCCAGCAGCCCCCTGACAGCGAACACCGGGGAGCTGTTTTTT.